These 2 T cell receptor beta chains were all obtained from the same sample, sequenced in a study of OX40 agonist ivuxolimab in advanced cancers. Generated by immunoSEQ multiplex PCR, the TCRdb table keeps only in-frame clones and is missing some. The sample contains about 84,000 clones, roughly 85% of which appear only once. Sequencing used CD4+ or CD8+ T cells sorted from blood, obtained in a trial of the OX40 agonist ivuxolimab. These receptors were obtained from an adult with an advanced solid tumor such as melanoma, head and neck, liver or kidney cancer.

This clone was recorded once. The J gene is TRBJ1-2, the V gene TRBV10-3; TRBD1 matches at 7 bases. The CDR3 covers 14 residues. V lost 3 bases, J lost 3 bases, and 4 bases stayed unmatched. From germline, CDR1 is ENHRY and CDR2 SYGVKD. CDR3 nucleotides: TGTGCCATCAGTGATAGGGGGCCCGACTATGGCTACACCTTC. It yields the protein CAISDRGPDYGYTF.

The genes are TRBV4-1 and TRBJ2-2; no clear D gene. Germline V lookup: CDR1 MGHRA, CDR2 YSYEKL. The V end lost 0 bases, the J end lost 5 bases, and 4 bases lay between the germline ends. The CDR3 loop spans 13 amino acids. CDR3 region: CASSQEATGELFF. The CDR3 bases are TGCGCCAGCAGCCAAGAAGCTACCGGGGAGCTGTTTTTT.